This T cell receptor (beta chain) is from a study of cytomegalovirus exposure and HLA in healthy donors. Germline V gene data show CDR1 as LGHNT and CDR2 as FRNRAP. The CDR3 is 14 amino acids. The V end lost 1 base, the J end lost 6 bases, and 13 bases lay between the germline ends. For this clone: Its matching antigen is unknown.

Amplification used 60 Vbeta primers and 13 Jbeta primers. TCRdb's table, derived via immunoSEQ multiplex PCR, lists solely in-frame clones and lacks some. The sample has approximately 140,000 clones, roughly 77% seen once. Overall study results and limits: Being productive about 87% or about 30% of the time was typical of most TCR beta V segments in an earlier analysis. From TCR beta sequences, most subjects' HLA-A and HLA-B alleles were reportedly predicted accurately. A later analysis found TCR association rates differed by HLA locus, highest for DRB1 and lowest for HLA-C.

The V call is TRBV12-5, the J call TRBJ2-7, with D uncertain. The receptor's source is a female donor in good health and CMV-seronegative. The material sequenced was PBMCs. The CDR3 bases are TGTGCTAGTGGTTTGGGGTCCGCCCCCAGCGAGCAGTACTTC. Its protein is CASGLGSAPSEQYF. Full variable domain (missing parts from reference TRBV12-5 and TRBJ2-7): DARVTQTPRHKVTEMGQEVTMRCQPILGHNTVFWYRQTMMQGLELLAYFRNRAPLDDSGMPKDRFSAEMPDATLATLKIQPSEPRDSAVYFCASGLGSAPSEQYFGPGTRLTVT.